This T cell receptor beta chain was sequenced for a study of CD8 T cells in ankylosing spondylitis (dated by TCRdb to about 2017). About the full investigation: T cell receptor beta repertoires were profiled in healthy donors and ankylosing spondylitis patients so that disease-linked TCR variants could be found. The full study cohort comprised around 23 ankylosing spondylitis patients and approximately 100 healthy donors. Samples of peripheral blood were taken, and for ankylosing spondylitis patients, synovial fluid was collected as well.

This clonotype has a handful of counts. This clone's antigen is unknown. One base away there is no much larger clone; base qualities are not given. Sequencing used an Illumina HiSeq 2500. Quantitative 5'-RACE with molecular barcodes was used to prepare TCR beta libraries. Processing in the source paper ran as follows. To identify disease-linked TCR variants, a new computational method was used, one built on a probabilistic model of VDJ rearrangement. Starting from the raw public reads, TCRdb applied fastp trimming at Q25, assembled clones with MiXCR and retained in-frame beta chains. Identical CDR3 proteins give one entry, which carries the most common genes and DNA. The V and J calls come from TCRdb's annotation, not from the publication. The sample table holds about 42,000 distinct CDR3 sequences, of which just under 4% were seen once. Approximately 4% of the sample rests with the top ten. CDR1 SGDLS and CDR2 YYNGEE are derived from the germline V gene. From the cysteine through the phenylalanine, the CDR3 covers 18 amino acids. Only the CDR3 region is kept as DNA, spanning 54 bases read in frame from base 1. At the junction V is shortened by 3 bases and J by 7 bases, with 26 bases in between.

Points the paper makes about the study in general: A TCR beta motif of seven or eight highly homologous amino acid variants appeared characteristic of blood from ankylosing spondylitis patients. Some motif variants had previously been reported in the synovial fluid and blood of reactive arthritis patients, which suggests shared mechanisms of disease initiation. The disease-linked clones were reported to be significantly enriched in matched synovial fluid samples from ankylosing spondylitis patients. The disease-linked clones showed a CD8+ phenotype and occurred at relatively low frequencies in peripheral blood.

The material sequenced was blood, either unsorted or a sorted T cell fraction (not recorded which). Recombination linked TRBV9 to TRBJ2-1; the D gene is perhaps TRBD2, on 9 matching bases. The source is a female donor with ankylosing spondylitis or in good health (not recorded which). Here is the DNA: TGTGCCAGCAGCGCACCCCCAGGGGGCGGGGGGGCCGCGAATGAGCAGTTCTTC. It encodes CASSAPPGGGGAANEQFF.